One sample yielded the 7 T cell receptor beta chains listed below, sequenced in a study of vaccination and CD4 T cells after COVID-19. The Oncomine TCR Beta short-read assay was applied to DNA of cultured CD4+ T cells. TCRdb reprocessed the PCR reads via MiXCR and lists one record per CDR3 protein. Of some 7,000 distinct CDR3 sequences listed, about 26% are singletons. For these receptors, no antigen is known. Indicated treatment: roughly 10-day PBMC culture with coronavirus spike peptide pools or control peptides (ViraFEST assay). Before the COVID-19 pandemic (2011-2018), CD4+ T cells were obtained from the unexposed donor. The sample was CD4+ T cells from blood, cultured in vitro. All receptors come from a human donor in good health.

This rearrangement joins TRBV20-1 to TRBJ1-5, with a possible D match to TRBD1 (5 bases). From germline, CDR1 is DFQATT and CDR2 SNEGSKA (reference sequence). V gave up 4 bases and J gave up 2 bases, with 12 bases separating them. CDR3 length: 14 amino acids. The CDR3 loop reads CSATAGTGNQPQHF. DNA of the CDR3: TGCAGTGCTACGGCAGGGACGGGCAATCAGCCCCAGCATTTT.

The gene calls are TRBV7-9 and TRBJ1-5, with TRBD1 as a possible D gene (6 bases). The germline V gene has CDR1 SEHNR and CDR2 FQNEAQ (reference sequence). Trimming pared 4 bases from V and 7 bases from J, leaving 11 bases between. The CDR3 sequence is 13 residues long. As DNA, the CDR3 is TGTGCCAGCAGCTCAACAGGGTCCCAGCCCCAGCATTTT. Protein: CASSSTGSQPQHF.

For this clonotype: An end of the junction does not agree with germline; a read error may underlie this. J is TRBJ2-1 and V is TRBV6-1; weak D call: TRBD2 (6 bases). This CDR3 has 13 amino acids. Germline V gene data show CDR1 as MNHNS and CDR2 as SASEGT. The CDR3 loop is CGRPILEGNEQFF. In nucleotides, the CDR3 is TGCGGGAGACCCATTTTGGAAGGGAATGAGCAGTTCTTC.

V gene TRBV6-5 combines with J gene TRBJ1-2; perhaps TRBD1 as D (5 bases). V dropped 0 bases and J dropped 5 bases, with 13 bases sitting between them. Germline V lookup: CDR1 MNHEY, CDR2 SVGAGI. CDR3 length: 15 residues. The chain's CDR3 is CASSYSRPGLYGYTF. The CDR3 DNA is TGTGCCAGCAGTTACTCCCGGCCAGGGCTGTATGGCTACACCTTC.

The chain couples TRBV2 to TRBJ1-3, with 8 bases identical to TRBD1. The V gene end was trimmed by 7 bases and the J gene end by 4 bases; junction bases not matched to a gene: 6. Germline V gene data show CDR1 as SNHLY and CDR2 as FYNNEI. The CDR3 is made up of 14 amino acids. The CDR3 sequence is CASMPRDRGNTIYF. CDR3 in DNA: TGTGCCAGCATGCCCCGGGACAGGGGAAACACCATATATTTT.

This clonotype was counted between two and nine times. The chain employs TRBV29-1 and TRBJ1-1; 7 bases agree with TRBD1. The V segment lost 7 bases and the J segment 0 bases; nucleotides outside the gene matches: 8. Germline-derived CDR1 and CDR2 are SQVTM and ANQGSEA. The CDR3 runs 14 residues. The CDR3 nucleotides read TGCAGCGGGGGACAGTACCCTATGAACACTGAAGCTTTCTTT. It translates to CSGGQYPMNTEAFF.

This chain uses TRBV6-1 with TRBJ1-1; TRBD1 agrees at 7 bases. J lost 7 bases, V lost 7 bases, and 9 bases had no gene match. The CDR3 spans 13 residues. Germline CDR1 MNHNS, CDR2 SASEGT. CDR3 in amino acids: CASNPTGVGEAFF. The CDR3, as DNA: TGTGCCAGCAACCCAACAGGGGTGGGTGAAGCTTTCTTT.